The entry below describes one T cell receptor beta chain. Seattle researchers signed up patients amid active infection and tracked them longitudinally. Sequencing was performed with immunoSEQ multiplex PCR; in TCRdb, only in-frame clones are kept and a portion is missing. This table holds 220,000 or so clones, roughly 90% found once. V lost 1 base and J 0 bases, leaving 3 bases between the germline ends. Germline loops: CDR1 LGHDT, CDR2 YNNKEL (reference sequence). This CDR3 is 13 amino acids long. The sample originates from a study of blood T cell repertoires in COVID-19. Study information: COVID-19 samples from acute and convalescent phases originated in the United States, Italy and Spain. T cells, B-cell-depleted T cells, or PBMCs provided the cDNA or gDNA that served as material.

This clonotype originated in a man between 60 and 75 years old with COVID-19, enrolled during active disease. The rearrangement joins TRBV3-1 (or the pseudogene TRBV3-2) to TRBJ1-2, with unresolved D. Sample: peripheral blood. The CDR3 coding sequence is TGTGCCAGCAGCCAAGTCACTAACTATGGCTACACCTTC. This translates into CASSQVTNYGYTF.